Detailed here is one TCR beta chain. Its antigen remains unidentified. The CDR3 is 18 residues long. V was pared by 2 bases and J by 7 bases, with 19 bases of the junction left unmatched. CDR1 is SQVTM, CDR2 ANQGSEA, per germline. Primers for the PCR totalled 60 Vbeta and 13 Jbeta. Assay: immunoSEQ multiplex PCR; the TCRdb copy retains only in-frame clones and omits some. In the table there are under 200,000 clones, roughly 80% of which are singletons. This record belongs to a study of cytomegalovirus exposure and HLA in healthy donors. Study results and caveats: TCR beta V- and J-gene trimming, according to a later analysis, was linked to a missense DCLRE1C variant. Only CMV serostatus was available as immune exposure information. High specificity and sensitivity for cytomegalovirus status were reported for the classifier.

Each donor was nominally healthy when sampled (though unrecorded immune exposures were likely). The V gene is TRBV29-1, the J gene TRBJ2-2; 7 bases line up with TRBD2. The clonotype comes from a female donor in good health and CMV-seronegative. Specimen: PBMCs. The CDR3: CSVEKGPLMWAGVGELFF. The CDR3 nucleotides read TGCAGCGTTGAAAAGGGGCCCCTAATGTGGGCGGGGGTCGGGGAGCTGTTTTTT.